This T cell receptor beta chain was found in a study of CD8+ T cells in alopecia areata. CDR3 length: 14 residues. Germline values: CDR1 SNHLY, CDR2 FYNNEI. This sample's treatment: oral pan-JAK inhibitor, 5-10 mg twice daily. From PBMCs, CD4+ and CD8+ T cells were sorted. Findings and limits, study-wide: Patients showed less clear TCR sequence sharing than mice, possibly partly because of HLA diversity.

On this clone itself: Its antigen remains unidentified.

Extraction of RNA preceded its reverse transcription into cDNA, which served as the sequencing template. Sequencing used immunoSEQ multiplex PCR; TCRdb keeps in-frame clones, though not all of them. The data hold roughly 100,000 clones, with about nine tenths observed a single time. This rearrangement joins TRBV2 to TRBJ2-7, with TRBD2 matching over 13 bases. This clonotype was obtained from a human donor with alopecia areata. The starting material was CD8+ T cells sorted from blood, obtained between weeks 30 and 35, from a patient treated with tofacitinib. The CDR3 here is CVWEETSGRRKQYF. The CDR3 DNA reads TGTGTCTGGGAGGAGACTAGCGGGAGGCGGAAGCAGTACTTC.